The clone carrying this TCR beta chain came up a few times. Its target is not known. These data belong to a study of cytomegalovirus exposure and HLA in healthy donors. In the study overall: Earlier findings included roughly 120 million unique TCR beta sequences obtained from 150 million to 200 million T cells.

Primers included in the PCR were 60 Vbeta and 13 Jbeta primers. Measured with immunoSEQ multiplex PCR; TCRdb has only the in-frame clones, and not every one. The data show under 200,000 clones, under 70% seen once. Broader study findings: Accurate HLA-A and HLA-B prediction from TCR beta sequences was reported for most subjects. The study put some 160 TCR beta chains on its list as cytomegalovirus-associated.

The V end lost 0 bases, the J end lost 5 bases, and 7 bases lay between the germline ends. The CDR3 consists of 13 residues. CDR1 is MNHEY and CDR2 is SVGAGI in the germline V gene. Sequencing used PBMCs. The chain has TRBV6-5 and TRBJ1-1; no firm D call. The receptor's source is a woman aged 40 to 50 in good health and CMV-seropositive. The CDR3 spells CASSYSTGTEAFF. CDR3 nucleotide sequence: TGTGCCAGCAGTTACTCCACGGGGACTGAAGCTTTCTTT.